This T cell receptor beta chain was recorded in a study of OX40 agonist ivuxolimab in advanced cancers. Study-wide context: Roughly two fifths of patients had received prior checkpoint inhibitor therapy.

Here immunoSEQ multiplex PCR was the method, and the copy in TCRdb shows in-frame clones only, minus some. The sample lists tens of thousands of clones; less than 95% were seen once. A note on this clone: What it recognizes is unknown.

Broader study findings: The authors did not determine the antigen specificity of the expanded peripheral T cells. Among the nonresponders, some also had low normalized T-cell clonal expansion.

V lost 2 bases, J lost 6 bases, and 13 bases lay in between. The CDR3 is 14 residues long. The germline V gene encodes CDR1 MGHRA and CDR2 YSYEKL. The genes are TRBV4-1 and TRBJ1-1, with a possible D match to TRBD1 (5 bases). Sequences were derived from CD4+ or CD8+ T cells sorted from blood, sampled in a trial of the OX40 agonist ivuxolimab. The clonotype was recovered from an adult with an advanced solid tumor such as melanoma, head and neck, liver or kidney cancer. In DNA form, the CDR3 reads TGCGCCAGCAGCCAACAGACAGATGTACCTGAAGCTTTCTTT. It yields the protein CASSQQTDVPEAFF.